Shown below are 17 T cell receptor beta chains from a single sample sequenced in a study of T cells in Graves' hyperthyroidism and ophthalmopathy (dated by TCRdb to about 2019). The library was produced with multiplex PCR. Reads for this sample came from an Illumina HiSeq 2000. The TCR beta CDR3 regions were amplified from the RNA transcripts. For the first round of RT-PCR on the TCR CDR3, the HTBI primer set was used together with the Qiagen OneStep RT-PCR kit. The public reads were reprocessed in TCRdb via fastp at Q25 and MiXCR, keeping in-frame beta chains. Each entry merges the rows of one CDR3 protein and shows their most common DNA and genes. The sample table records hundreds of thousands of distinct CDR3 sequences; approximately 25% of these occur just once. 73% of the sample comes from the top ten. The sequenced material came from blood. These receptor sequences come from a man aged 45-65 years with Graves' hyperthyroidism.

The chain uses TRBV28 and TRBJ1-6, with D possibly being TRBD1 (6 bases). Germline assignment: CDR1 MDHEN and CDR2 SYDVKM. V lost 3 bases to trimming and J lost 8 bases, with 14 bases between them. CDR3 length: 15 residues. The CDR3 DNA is TGTGCCAGCAGTTTCGGTGGCAGGGGTCATTCACCCCTCCACTTT. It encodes CASSFGGRGHSPLHF.

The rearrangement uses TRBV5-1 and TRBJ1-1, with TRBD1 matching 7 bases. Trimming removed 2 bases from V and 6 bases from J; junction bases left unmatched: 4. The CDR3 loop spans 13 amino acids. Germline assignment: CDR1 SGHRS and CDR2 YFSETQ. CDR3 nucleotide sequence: TGCGCCAGCAGCTTTTACAGGGGATCTGAAGCTTTCTTT. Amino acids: CASSFYRGSEAFF.

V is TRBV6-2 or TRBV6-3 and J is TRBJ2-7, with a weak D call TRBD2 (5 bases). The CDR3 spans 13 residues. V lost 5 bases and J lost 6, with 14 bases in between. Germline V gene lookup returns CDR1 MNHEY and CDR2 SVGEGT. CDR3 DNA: TGTGCCAGCAGTACCCTAGCCGCCGCCGAGCAGTACTTC. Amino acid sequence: CASSTLAAAEQYF.

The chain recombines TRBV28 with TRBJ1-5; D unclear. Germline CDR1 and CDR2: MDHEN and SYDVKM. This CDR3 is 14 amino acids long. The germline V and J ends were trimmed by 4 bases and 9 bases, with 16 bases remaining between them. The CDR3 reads CASSSSSGTRPQHF. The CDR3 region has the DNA TGTGCCAGCAGTTCCTCCTCAGGTACCCGGCCCCAGCATTTT.

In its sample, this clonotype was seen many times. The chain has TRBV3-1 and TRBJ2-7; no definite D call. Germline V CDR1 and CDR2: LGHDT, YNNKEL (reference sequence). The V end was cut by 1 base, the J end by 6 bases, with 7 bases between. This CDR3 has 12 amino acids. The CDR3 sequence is CASSQVRGEQYF. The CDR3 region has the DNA TGTGCCAGCAGCCAAGTGAGAGGCGAGCAGTACTTC.

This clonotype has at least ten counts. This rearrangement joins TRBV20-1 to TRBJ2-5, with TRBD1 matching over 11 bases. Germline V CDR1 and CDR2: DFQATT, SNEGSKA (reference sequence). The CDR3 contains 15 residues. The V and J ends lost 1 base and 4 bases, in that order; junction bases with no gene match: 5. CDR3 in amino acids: CSARVPDRGPETQYF. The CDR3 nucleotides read TGCAGTGCTAGAGTCCCGGACAGGGGGCCAGAGACCCAGTACTTC.

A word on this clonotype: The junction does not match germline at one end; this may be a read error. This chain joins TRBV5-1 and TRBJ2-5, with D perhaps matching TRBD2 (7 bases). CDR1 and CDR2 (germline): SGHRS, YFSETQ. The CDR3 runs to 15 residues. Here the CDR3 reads CVSRTRDYQGETQYF. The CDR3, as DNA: TGCGTCAGCCGTACCCGGGACTACCAGGGGGAGACCCAGTACTTC.

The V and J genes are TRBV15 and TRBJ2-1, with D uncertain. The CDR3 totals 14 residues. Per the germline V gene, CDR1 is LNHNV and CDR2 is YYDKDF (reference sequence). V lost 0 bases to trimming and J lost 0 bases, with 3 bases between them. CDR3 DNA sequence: TGTGCCACCAGCAGAGATCTCTCCTACAATGAGCAGTTCTTC. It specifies CATSRDLSYNEQFF.

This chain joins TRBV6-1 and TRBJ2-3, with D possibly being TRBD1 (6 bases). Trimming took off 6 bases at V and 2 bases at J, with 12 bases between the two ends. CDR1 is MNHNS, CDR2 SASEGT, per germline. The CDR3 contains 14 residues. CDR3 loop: CASSQGNPTDTQYF. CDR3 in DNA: TGTGCCAGCAGCCAGGGGAATCCCACAGATACGCAGTATTTT.

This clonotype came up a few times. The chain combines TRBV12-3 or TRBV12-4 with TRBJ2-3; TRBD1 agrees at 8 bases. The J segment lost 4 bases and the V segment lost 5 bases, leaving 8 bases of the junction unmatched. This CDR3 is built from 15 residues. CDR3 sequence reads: CASSPLDRVADTQYF. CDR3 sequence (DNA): TGTGCCAGCAGTCCACTGGACAGGGTCGCAGATACGCAGTATTTT.

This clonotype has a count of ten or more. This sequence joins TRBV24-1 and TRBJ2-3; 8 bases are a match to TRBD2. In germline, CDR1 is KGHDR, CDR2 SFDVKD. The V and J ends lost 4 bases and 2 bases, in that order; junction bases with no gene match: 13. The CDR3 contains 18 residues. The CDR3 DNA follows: TGTGCCACCAGTGAGATTCCACCTATAGCGGGGATCACAGATACGCAGTATTTT. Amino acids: CATSEIPPIAGITDTQYF.

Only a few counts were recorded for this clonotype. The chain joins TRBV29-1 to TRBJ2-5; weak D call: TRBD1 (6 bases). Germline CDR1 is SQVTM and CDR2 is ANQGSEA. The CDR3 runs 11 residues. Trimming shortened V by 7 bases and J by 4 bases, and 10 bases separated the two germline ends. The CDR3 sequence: CSAGATETQYF. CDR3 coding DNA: TGCAGCGCAGGGGCGACAGAGACCCAGTACTTC.

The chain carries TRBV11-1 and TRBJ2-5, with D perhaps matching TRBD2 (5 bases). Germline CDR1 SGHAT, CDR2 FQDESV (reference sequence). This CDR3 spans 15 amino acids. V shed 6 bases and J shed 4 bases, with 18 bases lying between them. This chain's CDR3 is CASSATTRGGETQYF. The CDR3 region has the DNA TGTGCCAGCAGTGCAACGACCCGCGGAGGAGAGACCCAGTACTTC. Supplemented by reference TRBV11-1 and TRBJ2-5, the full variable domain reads EAEVAQSPRYKITEKSQAVAFWCDPISGHATLYWYRQILGQGPELLVQFQDESVVDDSQLPKDRFSAERLKGVDSTLKIQPAELGDSAMYLCASSATTRGGETQYFGPGTRLLVL.

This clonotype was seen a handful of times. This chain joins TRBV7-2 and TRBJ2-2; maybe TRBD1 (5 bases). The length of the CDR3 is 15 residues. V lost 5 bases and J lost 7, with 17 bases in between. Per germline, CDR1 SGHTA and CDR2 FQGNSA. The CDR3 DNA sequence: TGTGCCAGCAGCCCGATACTGGGGCGTAACGGGGAGCTGTTTTTT. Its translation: CASSPILGRNGELFF. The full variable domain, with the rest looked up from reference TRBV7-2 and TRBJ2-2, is GAGVSQSPSNKVTEKGKDVELRCDPISGHTALYWYRQSLGQGLEFLIYFQGNSAPDKSGLPSDRFSAERTGGSVSTLTIQRTQQEDSAVYLCASSPILGRNGELFFGEGSRLTVL.

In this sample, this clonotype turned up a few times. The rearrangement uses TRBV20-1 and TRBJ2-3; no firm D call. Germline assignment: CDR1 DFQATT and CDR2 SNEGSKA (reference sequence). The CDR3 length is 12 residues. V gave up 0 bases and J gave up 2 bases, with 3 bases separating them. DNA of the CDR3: TGCAGTGCTAGAGAATCCACAGATACGCAGTATTTT. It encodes CSARESTDTQYF.

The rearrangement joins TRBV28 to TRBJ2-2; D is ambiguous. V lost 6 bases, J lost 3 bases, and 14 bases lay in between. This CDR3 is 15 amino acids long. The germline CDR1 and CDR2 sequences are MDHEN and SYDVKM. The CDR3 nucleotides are TGTGCCAGCAGATCAAAGGATCTTGACACCGGGGAGCTGTTTTTT. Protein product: CASRSKDLDTGELFF.

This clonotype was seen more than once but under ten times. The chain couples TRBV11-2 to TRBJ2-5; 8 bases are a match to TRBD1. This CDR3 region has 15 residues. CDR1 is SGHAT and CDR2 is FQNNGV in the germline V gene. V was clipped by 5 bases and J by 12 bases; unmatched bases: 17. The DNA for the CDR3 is TGTGCCAGCAGCATCAATCTGGACAGGGATACTAGAAAGTACTTC. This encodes CASSINLDRDTRKYF. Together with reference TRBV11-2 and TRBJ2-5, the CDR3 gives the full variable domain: EAGVAQSPRYKIIEKRQSVAFWCNPISGHATLYWYQQILGQGPKLLIQFQNNGVVDDSQLPKDRFSAERLKGVDSTLKIQPAKLEDSAVYLCASSINLDRDTRKYFGPGTRLLVL.